Presented here are 10 T cell receptor beta chains from one specimen sequenced in a study of blood T cell repertoires in COVID-19. Measured with immunoSEQ multiplex PCR; TCRdb has only the in-frame clones, and not every one. This table has over 150,000 clones, about four fifths appearing once. Sequencing was done on a sample of peripheral blood. The source is a woman in her sixties with acute or convalescent COVID-19.

V gene TRBV19 combines with J gene TRBJ1-5; D is perhaps TRBD1 (5 bases). The V end was cut by 3 bases, the J end by 2 bases, with 17 bases between. The CDR3 covers 17 residues. Germline CDR1 is LNHDA and CDR2 is SQIVND (reference sequence). CDR3 DNA sequence: TGTGCCAGTAGTATGAGACTTAGCAGGGAGGGCAATCAGCCCCAGCATTTT. Its translation: CASSMRLSREGNQPQHF. Looking up the rest from reference TRBV19 and TRBJ1-5 gives the full variable domain: DGGITQSPKYLFRKEGQNVTLSCEQNLNHDAMYWYRQDPGQGLRLIYYSQIVNDFQKGDIAEGYSVSREKKESFPLTVTSAQKNPTAFYLCASSMRLSREGNQPQHFGDGTRLSIL.

This chain uses TRBV28 with TRBJ1-5, with D maybe TRBD1 (6 bases). The CDR3 runs to 14 residues. Germline loops: CDR1 MDHEN, CDR2 SYDVKM. Between the trimmed V and J ends, which lost 7 bases and 1 base, there was a span of 11 bases. The DNA of the CDR3 is TGTGCCAGCATTGCAGGGGACAGCAATCAGCCCCAGCATTTT. Protein: CASIAGDSNQPQHF.

The chain links TRBV29-1 to TRBJ1-1; 7 bases match TRBD1. The CDR3 is made up of 12 amino acids. The V segment lost 7 bases and the J segment 1 base; nucleotides outside the gene matches: 3. The germline CDR1 and CDR2 sequences are SQVTM and ANQGSEA. CDR3: CSAGQQNTEAFF. As DNA, the CDR3 is TGCAGCGCGGGACAGCAGAACACTGAAGCTTTCTTT.

The DNA of the CDR3 is TGTGCCAGTAGTATAGATTCGGGACAGCCCCAGTTCTTC. This sequence encodes CASSIDSGQPQFF. The chain is built from TRBV19 and TRBJ2-1; TRBD1 agrees at 7 bases. There are 13 residues in the CDR3. Germline V CDR1 and CDR2: LNHDA, SQIVND (reference sequence). Trimming took 0 bases from V and 13 from J; bases not matched to a gene: 6.

The gene calls are TRBV5-1 and TRBJ2-1, with 9 bases that match TRBD1. The V gene end was trimmed by 4 bases and the J gene end by 7 bases; junction bases not matched to a gene: 9. The CDR3 runs to 15 residues. CDR1 is SGHRS and CDR2 is YFSETQ in the germline V gene. The CDR3 loop reads CASSDGTGWWNEQFF. In DNA, the CDR3 is TGCGCCAGCAGCGACGGGACAGGGTGGTGGAATGAGCAGTTCTTC.

V and J are TRBV13 and TRBJ2-1; 8 bases fit TRBD2. The CDR3 is 17 residues long. Germline V lookup: CDR1 PRHDT, CDR2 FYEKMQ (reference sequence). Losses at the gene ends were 4 bases for V and 4 bases for J; bases not matched to a gene: 12. DNA of the CDR3: TGTGCCAGCAGCTCCGGGGGGGCAGCGGGGTTTTACAATGAGCAGTTCTTC. It encodes CASSSGGAAGFYNEQFF. Complete variable domain (other parts from reference TRBV13 and TRBJ2-1): AAGVIQSPRHLIKEKRETATLKCYPIPRHDTVYWYQQGPGQDPQFLISFYEKMQSDKGSIPDRFSAQQFSDYHSELNMSSLELGDSALYFCASSSGGAAGFYNEQFFGPGTRLTVL.

This clone was detected a few times. The rearrangement links TRBV5-1 to TRBJ1-1; maybe TRBD1 (5 bases). Germline CDR1 and CDR2: SGHRS and YFSETQ. V lost 0 bases to trimming and J lost 6 bases, with 9 bases between them. This CDR3 has 13 residues. The CDR3 loop is CASSLGTGSEAFF. The CDR3 nucleotides are TGCGCCAGCAGCTTGGGCACAGGTTCTGAAGCTTTCTTT.

The chain employs TRBV7-2 and TRBJ1-1; D unclear. The CDR3 is 14 amino acids. Trimming cost V 3 bases and J 1 base, with 9 bases left between them. In germline, CDR1 is SGHTA, CDR2 FQGNSA. CDR3 residues: CASSFSAGNTEAFF. CDR3 nucleotide sequence: TGTGCCAGCAGCTTCAGTGCAGGGAACACTGAAGCTTTCTTT.

The chain employs TRBV5-1 and TRBJ2-3, with TRBD2 matching over 7 bases. The CDR3 consists of 15 residues. Trimming removed 2 bases from V and 2 bases from J; junction bases left unmatched: 5. Germline-derived CDR1 and CDR2 are SGHRS and YFSETQ. The CDR3 DNA is TGCGCCAGCAGCTTTACTAGCGATTACACAGATACGCAGTATTTT. Protein product: CASSFTSDYTDTQYF.

The chain carries TRBV5-4 and TRBJ1-1; the D gene is possibly TRBD1 (5 bases). The V gene's germline CDR1 is SGHNT and CDR2 YYREEE (reference sequence). The CDR3 sequence is 15 residues long. V gave up 4 bases and J gave up 5 bases, with 18 bases separating them. CDR3 loop: CASSNPRRVGTEAFF. In DNA, the CDR3 is TGTGCCAGCAGCAACCCCCGCAGGGTGGGGACTGAAGCTTTCTTT.